This T cell receptor (beta chain) derives from a study of T cells in Graves' hyperthyroidism and ophthalmopathy (dated by TCRdb to between 2018 and 2020). Looking at the study overall: To identify TCR V-J signatures that set the groups apart, the researchers used a discovery cohort of approximately 98 patients, made up of around 42 with Graves' ophthalmopathy and approximately 57 with stable Graves' hyperthyroidism. Prospective prediction of ophthalmopathy was tested in an independent validation cohort consisting of about 19 hyperthyroidism patients and 17 patients who later progressed to ophthalmopathy. The approximately 90 discovery patients were divided at random into training and test sets in a 7:3 ratio. The study also compared thyroid tissue and blood T-cell repertoires from over 5 Graves' hyperthyroidism patients. After blood sampling, hyperthyroidism patients were treated with methimazole at a starting dose of 30 mg daily, and ophthalmopathy patients were treated with high-dose intravenous methylprednisolone. TCR Vbeta CDR3 sequencing of 135 peripheral blood samples (over 40 ophthalmopathy, roughly 72 hyperthyroidism and around 17 progressor patients) is reported in the paper.

The TCR beta CDR3 regions were amplified from RNA transcripts. For the first round of RT-PCR on the TCR CDR3, the HTBI primer set was used together with the Qiagen OneStep RT-PCR kit. Libraries were constructed in a second round of multiplex PCR, after which size selection and purification were performed. Sequencing of the libraries was done on an Illumina HiSeq2000 using paired-end 100 bp reads. The published analysis was carried out like this. SOAPnuke was used to process the raw data, throwing out any read that contained adapters or uncalled bases, had a mean Phred below 15, or lacked an exact constant-primer or identifier match. High-quality paired reads were merged using COPE v1.2.5, and each unique nucleotide sequence was defined as a clonotype. MiTCR v1.1 was used to align the clonotypes against IMGT TRBV, TRBD and TRBJ reference segments. The analysis was restricted to V-J combinations with a frequency above 0.0001, which together covered 99.2% of the repertoires. A TCS score was defined as the ratio of F50 (clonal expansion) to E x V (chaos), with BLOSUM62-based TCRdist applied between CDR3 peptides within each V-J. Welch's t-statistics and random forest reduced approximately 520 V-J features to 10 to 15, which were used in a naive Bayes classifier (R e1071). The similarity between thyroid and blood repertoires was quantified using the Morisita-Horn index. TCRdb cleaned the public reads at Q25 with fastp, built clones with MiXCR and kept in-frame beta chains. Entries are consolidated by CDR3 protein sequence, retaining the most common genes and DNA. The V and J calls here are based on TCRdb, not the publication. This sample holds 450,000 to 700,000 distinct CDR3 sequences; around 46% were observed only once. Together, the top ten hold about 8.3% of the sample.

The CDR3, cysteine through phenylalanine, is 12 amino acids long. Kept here is only the CDR3 DNA, which spans 36 bases and is read in frame from base 1. In the germline V gene (reference sequence), CDR1 corresponds to SEHNR and CDR2 to FQNEAQ. Trimming at the junction amounts to 10 bases on V and 11 bases on J, and the germline ends lie 20 bases apart. This clonotype was seen repeatedly, ten times or more. Its antigen is not yet known. No base-level quality is on record; no much larger clone is a single base apart. Stable Graves' hyperthyroidism was defined as the absence of progression to ophthalmopathy over 18 months of follow-up. Hyperthyroidism patients were newly diagnosed, had a disease duration of under 2 months, and were aged 18 to 65 years. The study excluded patients with uncontrolled infections, other autoimmune diseases, pregnancy or lactation. Clinical symptoms, serum thyroxine and TRAb, thyroid ultrasound, and orbital computed tomography formed the basis for the diagnoses. Total RNA was extracted with Trizol reagent, and quality was checked on an Agilent 2100 Bioanalyzer.

Here is what the overall study found, with its caveats: In validation, the model predicted progression to ophthalmopathy a median of approximately 6.3 months before onset, with around 70% sensitivity and roughly 72% specificity. In cross-validation, a model built on a 13 V-J signature told ophthalmopathy apart from stable hyperthyroidism with 85% to 90% sensitivity and approximately 81% specificity, and in testing the same model reached 80%/75%. Most expanded thyroid clonotypes (frequency above 0.001) were also detected in blood, suggesting blood repertoires may reflect thyroid immune responses. No statistical method was used to fix the sample size in advance, and group allocation was not hidden from the investigators.

This chain joins TRBV7-9 to TRBJ1-2; no confident D gene assignment can be made. Sequenced: peripheral blood or thyroid tissue (not recorded which). This receptor was obtained from a woman aged 18-29 years with Graves' hyperthyroidism. The CDR3 has the sequence CATEEGYSPYTF. The nucleotide sequence is TGTGCCACCGAGGAGGGATATTCCCCGTACACCTTC.